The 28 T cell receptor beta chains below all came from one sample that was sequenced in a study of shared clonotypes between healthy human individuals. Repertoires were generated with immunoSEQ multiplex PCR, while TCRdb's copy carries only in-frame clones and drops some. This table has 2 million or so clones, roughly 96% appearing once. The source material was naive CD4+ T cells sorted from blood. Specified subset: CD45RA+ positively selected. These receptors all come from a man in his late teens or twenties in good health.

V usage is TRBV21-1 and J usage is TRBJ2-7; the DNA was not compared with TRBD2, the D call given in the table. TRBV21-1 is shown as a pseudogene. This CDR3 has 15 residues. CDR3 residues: CASSDWGGRTYEQYF. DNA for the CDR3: TGTGCCAGCAGCGACTGGGGAGGCAGAACCTACGAGCAGTACTTC.

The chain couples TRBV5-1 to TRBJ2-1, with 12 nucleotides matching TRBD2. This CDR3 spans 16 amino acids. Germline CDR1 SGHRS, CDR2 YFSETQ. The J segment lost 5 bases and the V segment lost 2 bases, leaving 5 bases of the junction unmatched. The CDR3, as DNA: TGCGCCAGCAGCTTCACCCTAGCGGGGGGGCACAATGAGCAGTTCTTC. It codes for CASSFTLAGGHNEQFF. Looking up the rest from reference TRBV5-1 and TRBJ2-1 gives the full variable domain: KAGVTQTPRYLIKTRGQQVTLSCSPISGHRSVSWYQQTPGQGLQFLFEYFSETQRNKGNFPGRFSGRQFSNSRSEMNVSTLELGDSALYLCASSFTLAGGHNEQFFGPGTRLTVL.

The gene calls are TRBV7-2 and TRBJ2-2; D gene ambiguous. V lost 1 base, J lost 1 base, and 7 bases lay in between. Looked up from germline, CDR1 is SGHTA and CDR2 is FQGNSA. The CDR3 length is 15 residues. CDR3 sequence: CASSLVFGNTGELFF. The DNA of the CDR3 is TGTGCCAGCAGCTTAGTCTTCGGGAACACCGGGGAGCTGTTTTTT. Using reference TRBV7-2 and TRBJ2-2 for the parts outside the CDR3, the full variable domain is GAGVSQSPSNKVTEKGKDVELRCDPISGHTALYWYRQSLGQGLEFLIYFQGNSAPDKSGLPSDRFSAERTGGSVSTLTIQRTQQEDSAVYLCASSLVFGNTGELFFGEGSRLTVL.

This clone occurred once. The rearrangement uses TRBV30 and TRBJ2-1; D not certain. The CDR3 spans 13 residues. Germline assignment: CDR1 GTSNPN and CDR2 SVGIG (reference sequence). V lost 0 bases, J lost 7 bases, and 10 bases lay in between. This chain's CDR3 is CAWSVESLNEQFF. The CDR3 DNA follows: TGTGCCTGGAGTGTGGAAAGCTTGAATGAGCAGTTCTTC.

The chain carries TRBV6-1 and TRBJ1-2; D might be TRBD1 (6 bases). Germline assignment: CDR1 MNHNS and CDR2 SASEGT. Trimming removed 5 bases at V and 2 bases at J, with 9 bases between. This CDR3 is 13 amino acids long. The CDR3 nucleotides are TGTGCCAGCAGTCGCACAGGGAACTATGGCTACACCTTC. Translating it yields CASSRTGNYGYTF.

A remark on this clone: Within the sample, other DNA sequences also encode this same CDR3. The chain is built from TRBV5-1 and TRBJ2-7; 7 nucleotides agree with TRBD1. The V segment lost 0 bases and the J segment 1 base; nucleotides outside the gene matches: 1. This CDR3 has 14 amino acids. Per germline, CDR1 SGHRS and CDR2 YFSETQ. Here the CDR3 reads CASSLEDRSYEQYF. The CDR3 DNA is TGCGCCAGCAGCTTGGAGGACAGGTCCTACGAGCAGTACTTC. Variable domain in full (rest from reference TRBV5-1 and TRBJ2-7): KAGVTQTPRYLIKTRGQQVTLSCSPISGHRSVSWYQQTPGQGLQFLFEYFSETQRNKGNFPGRFSGRQFSNSRSEMNVSTLELGDSALYLCASSLEDRSYEQYFGPGTRLTVT.

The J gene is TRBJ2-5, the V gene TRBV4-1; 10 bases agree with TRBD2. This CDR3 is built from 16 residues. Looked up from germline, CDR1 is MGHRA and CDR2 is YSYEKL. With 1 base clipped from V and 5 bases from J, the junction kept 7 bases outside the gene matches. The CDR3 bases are TGCGCCAGCAGCCAAGGAGCGGGAGGGCCCTGGGAGACCCAGTACTTC. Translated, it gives CASSQGAGGPWETQYF.

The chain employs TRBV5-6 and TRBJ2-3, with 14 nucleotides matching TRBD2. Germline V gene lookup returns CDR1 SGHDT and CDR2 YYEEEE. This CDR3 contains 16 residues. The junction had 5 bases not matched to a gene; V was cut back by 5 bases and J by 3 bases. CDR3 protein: CASSSGLAGGTDTQYF. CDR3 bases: TGTGCCAGCAGTTCTGGACTAGCGGGAGGAACAGATACGCAGTATTTT.

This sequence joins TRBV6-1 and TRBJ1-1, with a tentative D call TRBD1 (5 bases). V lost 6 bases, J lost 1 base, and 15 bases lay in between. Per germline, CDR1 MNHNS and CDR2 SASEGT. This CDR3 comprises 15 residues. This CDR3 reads CASSPRAGSNTEAFF. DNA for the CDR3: TGTGCCAGCAGCCCCCGGGCAGGGTCGAACACTGAAGCTTTCTTT.

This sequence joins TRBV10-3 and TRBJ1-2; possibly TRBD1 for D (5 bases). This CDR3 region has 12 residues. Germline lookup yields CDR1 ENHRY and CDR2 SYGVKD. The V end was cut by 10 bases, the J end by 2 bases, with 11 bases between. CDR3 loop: CASGHSNYGYTF. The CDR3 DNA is TGTGCCAGCGGACATTCAAACTATGGCTACACCTTC.

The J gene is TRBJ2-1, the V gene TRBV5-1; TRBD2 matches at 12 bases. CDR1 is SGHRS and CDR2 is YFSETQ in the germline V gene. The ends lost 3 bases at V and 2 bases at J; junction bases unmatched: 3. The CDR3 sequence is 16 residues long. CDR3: CASSWTSGVAYNEQFF. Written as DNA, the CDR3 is TGCGCCAGCAGCTGGACTAGCGGGGTCGCCTACAATGAGCAGTTCTTC.

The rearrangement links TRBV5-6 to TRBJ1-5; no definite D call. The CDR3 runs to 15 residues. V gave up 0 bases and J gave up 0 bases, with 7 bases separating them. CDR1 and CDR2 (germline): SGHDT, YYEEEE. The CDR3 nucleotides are TGTGCCAGCAGCTTGGGGCCGAATAGCAATCAGCCCCAGCATTTT. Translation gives CASSLGPNSNQPQHF. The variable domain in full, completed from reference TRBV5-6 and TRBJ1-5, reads DAGVTQSPTHLIKTRGQQVTLRCSPKSGHDTVSWYQQALGQGPQFIFQYYEEEERQRGNFPDRFSGHQFPNYSSELNVNALLLGDSALYLCASSLGPNSNQPQHFGDGTRLSIL.

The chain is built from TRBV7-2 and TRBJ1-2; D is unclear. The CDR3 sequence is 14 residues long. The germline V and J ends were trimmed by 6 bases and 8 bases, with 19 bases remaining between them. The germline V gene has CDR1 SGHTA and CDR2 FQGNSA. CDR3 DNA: TGTGCCAGCAGAAAACCGCAGGTGCCGGTGGGCTACACCTTC. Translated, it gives CASRKPQVPVGYTF.

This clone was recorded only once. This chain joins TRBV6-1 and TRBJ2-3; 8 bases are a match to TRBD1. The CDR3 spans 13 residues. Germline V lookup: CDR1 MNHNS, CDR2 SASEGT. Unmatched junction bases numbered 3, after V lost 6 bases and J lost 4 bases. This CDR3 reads CASSGQGPDTQYF. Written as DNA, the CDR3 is TGTGCCAGCAGCGGACAGGGACCAGATACGCAGTATTTT.

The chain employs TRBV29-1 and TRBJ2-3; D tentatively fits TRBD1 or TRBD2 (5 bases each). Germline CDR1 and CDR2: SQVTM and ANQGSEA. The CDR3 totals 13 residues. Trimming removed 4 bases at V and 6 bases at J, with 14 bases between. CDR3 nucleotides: TGCAGCGTTGCACCTCTCGGGGCGGATACGCAGTATTTT. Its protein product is CSVAPLGADTQYF.

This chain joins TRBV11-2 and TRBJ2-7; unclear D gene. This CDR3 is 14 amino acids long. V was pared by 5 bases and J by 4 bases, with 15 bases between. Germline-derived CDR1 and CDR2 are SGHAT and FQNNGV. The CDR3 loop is CASSRQTTVYEQYF. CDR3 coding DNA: TGTGCCAGCAGCCGACAAACTACGGTATACGAGCAGTACTTC.

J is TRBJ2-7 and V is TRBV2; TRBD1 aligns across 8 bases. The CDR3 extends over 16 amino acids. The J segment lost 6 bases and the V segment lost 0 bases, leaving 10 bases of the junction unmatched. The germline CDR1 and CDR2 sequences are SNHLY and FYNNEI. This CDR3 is CASSEAHRDRIREQYF. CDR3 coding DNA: TGTGCCAGCAGTGAAGCGCATCGGGACAGGATCCGCGAGCAGTACTTC. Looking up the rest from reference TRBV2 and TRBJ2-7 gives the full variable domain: EPEVTQTPSHQVTQMGQEVILRCVPISNHLYFYWYRQILGQKVEFLVSFYNNEISEKSEIFDDQFSVERPDGSNFTLKIRSTKLEDSAMYFCASSEAHRDRIREQYFGPGTRLTVT.

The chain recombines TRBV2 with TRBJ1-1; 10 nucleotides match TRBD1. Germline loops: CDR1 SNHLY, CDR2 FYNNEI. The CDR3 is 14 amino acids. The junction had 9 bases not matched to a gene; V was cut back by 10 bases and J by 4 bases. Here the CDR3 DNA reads TGTGCCACCGACAGGGGGCGCTTAAGCACTGAAGCTTTCTTT. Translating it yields CATDRGRLSTEAFF.

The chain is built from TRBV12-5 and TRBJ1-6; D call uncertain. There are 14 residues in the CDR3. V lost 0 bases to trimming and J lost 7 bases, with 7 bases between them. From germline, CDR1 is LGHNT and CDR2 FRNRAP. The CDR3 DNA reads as TGTGCTAGTGGTTTGGTAGACCCAAATTCACCCCTCCACTTT. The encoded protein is CASGLVDPNSPLHF. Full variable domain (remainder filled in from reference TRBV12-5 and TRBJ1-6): DARVTQTPRHKVTEMGQEVTMRCQPILGHNTVFWYRQTMMQGLELLAYFRNRAPLDDSGMPKDRFSAEMPDATLATLKIQPSEPRDSAVYFCASGLVDPNSPLHFGNGTRLTVT.

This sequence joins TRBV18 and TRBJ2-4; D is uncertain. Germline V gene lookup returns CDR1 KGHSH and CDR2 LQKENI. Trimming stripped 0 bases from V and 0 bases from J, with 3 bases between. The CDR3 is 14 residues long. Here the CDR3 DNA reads TGTGCCAGCTCACCACCAGGAGCCAAAAACATTCAGTACTTC. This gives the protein CASSPPGAKNIQYF.

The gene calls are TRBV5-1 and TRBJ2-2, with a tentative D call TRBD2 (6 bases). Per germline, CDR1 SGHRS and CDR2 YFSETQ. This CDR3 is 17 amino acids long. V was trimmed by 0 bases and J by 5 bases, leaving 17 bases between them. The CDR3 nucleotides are TGCGCCAGCAGCTTGGATCCCTTCGGGAGCGGGACCGGGGAGCTGTTTTTT. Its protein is CASSLDPFGSGTGELFF.

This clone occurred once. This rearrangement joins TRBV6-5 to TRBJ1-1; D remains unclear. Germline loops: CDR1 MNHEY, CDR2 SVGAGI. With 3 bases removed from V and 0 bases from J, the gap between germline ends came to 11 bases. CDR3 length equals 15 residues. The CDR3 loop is CASSYLGIMNTEAFF. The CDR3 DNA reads TGTGCCAGCAGTTATTTAGGGATCATGAACACTGAAGCTTTCTTT.

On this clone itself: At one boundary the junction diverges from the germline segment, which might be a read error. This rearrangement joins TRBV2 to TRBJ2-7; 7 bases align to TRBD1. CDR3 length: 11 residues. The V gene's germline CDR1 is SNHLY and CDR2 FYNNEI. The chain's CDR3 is CASALQGKFSF. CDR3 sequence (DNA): TGTGCCAGCGCCCTACAGGGGAAGTTCTCTTTC.

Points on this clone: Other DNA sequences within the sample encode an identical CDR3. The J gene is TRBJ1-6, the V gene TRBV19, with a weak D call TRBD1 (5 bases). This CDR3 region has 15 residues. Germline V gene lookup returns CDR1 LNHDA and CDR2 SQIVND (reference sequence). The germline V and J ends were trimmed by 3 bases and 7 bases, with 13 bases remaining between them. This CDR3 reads CASSIGQGTNSPLHF. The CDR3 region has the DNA TGTGCCAGTAGTATCGGGCAGGGAACCAATTCACCCCTCCACTTT.

CDR3 sequence (DNA): TGTGCCAGCAGCCCCGGGACATATCCCCCTGAAGCTTTCTTT. It is translated as CASSPGTYPPEAFF. V gene TRBV2 combines with J gene TRBJ1-1; D perhaps matches TRBD1 (6 bases). The CDR3 length is 14 residues. Germline loops: CDR1 SNHLY, CDR2 FYNNEI. Deletions cut 6 bases from V and 6 bases from J, with 17 bases between.

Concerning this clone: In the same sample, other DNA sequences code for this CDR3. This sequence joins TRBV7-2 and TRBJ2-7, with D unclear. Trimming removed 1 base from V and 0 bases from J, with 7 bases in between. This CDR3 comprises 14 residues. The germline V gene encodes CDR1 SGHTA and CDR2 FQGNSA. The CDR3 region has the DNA TGTGCCAGCAGCTTAGACCGTTACTCCTACGAGCAGTACTTC. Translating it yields CASSLDRYSYEQYF.

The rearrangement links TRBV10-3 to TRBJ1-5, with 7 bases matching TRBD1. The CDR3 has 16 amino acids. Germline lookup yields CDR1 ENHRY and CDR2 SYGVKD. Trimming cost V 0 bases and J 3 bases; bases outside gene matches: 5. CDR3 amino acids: CAISESGQLNNQPQHF. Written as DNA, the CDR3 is TGTGCCATCAGTGAGTCGGGACAGTTAAACAATCAGCCCCAGCATTTT.

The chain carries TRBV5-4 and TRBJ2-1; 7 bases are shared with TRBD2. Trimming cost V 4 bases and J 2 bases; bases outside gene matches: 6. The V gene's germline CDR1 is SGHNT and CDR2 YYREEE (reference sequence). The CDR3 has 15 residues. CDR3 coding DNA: TGTGCCAGCAGCCCTAGCGGAAATACCTACAATGAGCAGTTCTTC. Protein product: CASSPSGNTYNEQFF.